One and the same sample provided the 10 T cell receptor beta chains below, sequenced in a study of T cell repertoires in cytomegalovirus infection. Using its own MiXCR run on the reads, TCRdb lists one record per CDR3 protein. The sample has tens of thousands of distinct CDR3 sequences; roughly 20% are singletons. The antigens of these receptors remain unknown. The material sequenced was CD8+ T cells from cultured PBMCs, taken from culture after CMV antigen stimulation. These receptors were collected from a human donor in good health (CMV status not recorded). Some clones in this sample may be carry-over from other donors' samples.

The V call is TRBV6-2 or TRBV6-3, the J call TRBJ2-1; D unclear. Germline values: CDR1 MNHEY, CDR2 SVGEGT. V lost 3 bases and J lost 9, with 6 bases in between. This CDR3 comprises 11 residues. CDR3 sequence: CASSYTSEQFF. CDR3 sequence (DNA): TGTGCCAGCAGTTATACGAGTGAGCAGTTCTTC.

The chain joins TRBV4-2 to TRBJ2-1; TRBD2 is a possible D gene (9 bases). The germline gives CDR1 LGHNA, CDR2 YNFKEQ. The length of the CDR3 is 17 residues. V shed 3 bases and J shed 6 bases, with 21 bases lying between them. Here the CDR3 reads CASSHPGTGGGGNEQFF. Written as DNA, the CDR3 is TGTGCCAGCAGCCACCCCGGGACAGGCGGGGGGGGCAATGAGCAGTTCTTC.

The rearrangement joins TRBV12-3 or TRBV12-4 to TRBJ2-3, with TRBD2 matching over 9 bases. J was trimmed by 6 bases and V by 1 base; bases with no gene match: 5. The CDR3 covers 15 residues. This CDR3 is CASSLGAGGLDTQYF. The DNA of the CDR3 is TGTGCCAGCAGTTTAGGAGCGGGGGGTCTCGATACGCAGTATTTT.

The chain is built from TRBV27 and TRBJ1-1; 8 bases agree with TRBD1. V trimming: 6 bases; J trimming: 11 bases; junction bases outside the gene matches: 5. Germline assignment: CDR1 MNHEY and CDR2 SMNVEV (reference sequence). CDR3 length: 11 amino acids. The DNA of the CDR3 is TGTGCCAGCAGCCAGGGGGCGCGGGCTTTCTTT. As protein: CASSQGARAFF.

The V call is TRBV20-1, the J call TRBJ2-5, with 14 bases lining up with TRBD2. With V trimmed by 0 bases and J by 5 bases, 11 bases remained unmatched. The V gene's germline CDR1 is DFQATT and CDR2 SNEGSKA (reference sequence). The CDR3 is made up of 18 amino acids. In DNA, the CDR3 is TGCAGTGCTAGAGATCCGGGACTAGCGGGGGCCTCGGATGAGACCCAGTACTTC. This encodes CSARDPGLAGASDETQYF.

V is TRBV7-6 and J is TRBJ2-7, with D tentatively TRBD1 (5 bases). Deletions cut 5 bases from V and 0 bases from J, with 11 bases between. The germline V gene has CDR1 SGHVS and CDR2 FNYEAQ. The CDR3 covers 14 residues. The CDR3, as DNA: TGTGCCAGCAGCGAGGACATTAGCTCCTACGAGCAGTACTTC. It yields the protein CASSEDISSYEQYF. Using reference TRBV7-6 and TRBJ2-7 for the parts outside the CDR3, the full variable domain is GAGVSQSPRYKVTKRGQDVALRCDPISGHVSLYWYRQALGQGPEFLTYFNYEAQQDKSGLPNDRFSAERPEGSISTLTIQRTEQRDSAMYRCASSEDISSYEQYFGPGTRLTVT.

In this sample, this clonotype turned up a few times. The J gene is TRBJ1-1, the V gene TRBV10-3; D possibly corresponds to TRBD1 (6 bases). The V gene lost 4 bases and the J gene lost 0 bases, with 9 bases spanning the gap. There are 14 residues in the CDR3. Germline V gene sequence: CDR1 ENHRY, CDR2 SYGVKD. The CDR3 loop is CAISVQGLNTEAFF. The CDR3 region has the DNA TGTGCCATCAGTGTACAGGGACTGAACACTGAAGCTTTCTTT.

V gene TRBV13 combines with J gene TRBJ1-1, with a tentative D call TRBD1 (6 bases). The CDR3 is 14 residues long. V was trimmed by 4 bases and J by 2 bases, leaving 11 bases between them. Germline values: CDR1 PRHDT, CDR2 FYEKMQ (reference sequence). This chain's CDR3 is CASSWSTGNTEAFF. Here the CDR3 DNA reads TGTGCCAGCAGCTGGTCGACAGGAAACACTGAAGCTTTCTTT.

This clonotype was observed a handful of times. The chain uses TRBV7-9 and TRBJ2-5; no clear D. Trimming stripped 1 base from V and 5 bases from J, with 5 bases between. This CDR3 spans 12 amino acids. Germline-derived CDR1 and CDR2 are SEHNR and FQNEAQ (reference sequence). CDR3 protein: CASSLVVETQYF. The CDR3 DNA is TGTGCCAGCAGCTTAGTTGTGGAGACCCAGTACTTC.

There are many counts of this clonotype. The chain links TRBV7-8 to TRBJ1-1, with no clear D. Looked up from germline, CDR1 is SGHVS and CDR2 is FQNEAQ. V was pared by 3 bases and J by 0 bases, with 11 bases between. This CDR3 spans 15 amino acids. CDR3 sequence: CASSLYPPMNTEAFF. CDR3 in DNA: TGTGCCAGCAGCTTGTACCCCCCCATGAACACTGAAGCTTTCTTT.